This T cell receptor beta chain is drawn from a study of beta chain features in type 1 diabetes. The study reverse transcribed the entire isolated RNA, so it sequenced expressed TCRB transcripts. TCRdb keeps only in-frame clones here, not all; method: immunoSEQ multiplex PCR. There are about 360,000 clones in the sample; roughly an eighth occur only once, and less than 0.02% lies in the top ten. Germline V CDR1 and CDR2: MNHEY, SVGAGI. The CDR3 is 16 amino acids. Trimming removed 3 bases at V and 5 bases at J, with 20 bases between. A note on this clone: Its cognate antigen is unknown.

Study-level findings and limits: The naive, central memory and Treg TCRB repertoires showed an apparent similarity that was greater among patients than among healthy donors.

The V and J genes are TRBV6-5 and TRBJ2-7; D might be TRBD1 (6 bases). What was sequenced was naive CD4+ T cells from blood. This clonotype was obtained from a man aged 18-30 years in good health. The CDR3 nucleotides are TGTGCCAGCAGTTATGGGCCCCCGGGCAGGGGACACGAGCAGTACTTC. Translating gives CASSYGPPGRGHEQYF.